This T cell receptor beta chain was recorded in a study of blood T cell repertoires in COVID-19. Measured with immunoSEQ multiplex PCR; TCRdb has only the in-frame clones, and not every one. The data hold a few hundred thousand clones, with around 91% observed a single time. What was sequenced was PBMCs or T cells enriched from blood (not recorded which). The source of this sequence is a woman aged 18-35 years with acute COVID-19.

Written as DNA, the CDR3 is TGTGCCAGCAGCTACCAACTAGCGGGAGAATTAACCGGGGAGCTGTTTTTT. Encoded protein: CASSYQLAGELTGELFF. The chain carries TRBV28 and TRBJ2-2; 11 nucleotides match TRBD2. Germline lookup yields CDR1 MDHEN and CDR2 SYDVKM. This CDR3 has 17 residues. With V trimmed by 6 bases and J by 5 bases, 11 bases remained unmatched.